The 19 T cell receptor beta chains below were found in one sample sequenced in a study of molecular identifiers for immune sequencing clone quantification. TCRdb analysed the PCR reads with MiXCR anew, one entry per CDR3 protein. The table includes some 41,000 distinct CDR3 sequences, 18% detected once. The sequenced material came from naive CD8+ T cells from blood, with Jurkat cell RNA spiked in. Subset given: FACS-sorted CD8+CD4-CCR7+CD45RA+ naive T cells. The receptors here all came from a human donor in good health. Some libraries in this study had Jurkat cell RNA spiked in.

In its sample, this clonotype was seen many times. CDR3 sequence: CASSDTGGGNQPQHF. Here the CDR3 DNA reads TGTGCCAGTAGTGACACAGGGGGTGGCAATCAGCCCCAGCATTTT. This chain links TRBV19 with TRBJ1-5, with 8 bases aligning to TRBD1. Germline trimming cut 5 bases from V and 2 bases from J; bases unmatched to any gene: 5. Per germline, CDR1 LNHDA and CDR2 SQIVND (reference sequence). The CDR3 length is 15 residues.

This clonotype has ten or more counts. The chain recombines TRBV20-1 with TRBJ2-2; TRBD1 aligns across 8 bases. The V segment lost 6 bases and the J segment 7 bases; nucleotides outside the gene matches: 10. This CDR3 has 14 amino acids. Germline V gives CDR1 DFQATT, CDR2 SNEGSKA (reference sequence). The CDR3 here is CSANPTGEYGELFF. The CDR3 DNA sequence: TGCAGTGCCAACCCGACAGGGGAGTACGGGGAGCTGTTTTTT.

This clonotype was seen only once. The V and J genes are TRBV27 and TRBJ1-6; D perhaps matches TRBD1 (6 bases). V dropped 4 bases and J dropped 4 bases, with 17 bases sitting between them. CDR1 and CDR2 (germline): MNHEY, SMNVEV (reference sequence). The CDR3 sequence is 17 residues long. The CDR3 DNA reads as TGTGCCAGCAGTTATCTAACAGGGATGGGATATAATTCACCCCTCCACTTT. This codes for CASSYLTGMGYNSPLHF.

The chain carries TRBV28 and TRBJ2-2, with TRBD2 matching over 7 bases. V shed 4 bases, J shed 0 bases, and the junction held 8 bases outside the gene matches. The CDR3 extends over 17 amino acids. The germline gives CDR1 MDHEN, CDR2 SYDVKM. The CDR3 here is CASSSGGATSNTGELFF. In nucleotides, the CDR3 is TGTGCCAGCAGTTCGGGGGGAGCGACTTCGAACACCGGGGAGCTGTTTTTT.

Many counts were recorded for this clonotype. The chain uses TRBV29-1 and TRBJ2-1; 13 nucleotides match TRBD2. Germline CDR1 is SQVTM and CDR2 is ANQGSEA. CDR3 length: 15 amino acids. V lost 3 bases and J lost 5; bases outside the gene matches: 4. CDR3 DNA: TGCAGCGTTGAGTTCGGGACTAGCGGGAACAATGAGCAGTTCTTC. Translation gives CSVEFGTSGNNEQFF.

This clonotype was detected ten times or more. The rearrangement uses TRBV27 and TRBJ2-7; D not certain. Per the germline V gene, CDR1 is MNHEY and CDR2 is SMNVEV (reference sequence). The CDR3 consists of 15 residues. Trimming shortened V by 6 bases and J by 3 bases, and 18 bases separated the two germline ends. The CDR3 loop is CASSPGPVPDYEQYF. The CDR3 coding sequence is TGTGCCAGCAGCCCGGGTCCGGTGCCTGACTACGAGCAGTACTTC.

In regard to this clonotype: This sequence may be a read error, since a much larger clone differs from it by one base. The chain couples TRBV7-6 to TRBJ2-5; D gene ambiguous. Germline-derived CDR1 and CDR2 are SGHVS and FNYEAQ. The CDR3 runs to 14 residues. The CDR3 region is CTSSSIWPQETQYF. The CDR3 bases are TGTACCAGCAGCTCTATATGGCCACAAGAGACCCAGTACTTC.

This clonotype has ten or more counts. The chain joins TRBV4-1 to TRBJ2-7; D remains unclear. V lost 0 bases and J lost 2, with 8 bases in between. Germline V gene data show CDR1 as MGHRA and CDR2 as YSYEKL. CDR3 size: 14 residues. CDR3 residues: CASSQDIFTYEQYF. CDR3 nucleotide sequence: TGCGCCAGCAGCCAAGACATATTTACCTACGAGCAGTACTTC.

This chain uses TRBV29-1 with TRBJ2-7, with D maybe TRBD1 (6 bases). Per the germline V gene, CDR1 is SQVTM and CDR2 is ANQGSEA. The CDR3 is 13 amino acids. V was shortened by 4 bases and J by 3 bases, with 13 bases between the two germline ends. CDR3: CSVAVRGYYEQYF. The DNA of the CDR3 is TGCAGCGTTGCGGTCAGGGGCTACTACGAGCAGTACTTC.

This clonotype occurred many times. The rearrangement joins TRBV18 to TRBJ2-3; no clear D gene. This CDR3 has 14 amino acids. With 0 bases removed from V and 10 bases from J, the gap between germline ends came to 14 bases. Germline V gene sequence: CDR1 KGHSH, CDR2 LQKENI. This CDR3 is CASSPPETDNSQYF. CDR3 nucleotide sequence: TGTGCCAGCTCACCACCGGAAACAGACAACTCGCAGTATTTT.

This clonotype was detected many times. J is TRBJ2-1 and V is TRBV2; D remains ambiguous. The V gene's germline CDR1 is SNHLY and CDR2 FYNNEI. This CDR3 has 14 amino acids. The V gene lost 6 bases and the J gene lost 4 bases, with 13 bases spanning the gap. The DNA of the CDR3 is TGTGCCAGCAGAACTTTGATTTCGTACAATGAGCAGTTCTTC. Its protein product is CASRTLISYNEQFF.

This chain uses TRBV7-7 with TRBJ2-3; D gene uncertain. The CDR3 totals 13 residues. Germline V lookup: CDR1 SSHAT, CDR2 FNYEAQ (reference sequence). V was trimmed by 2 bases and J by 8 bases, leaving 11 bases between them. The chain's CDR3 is CASSLWAAGTQYF. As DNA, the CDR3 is TGTGCCAGCAGCTTATGGGCCGCAGGTACGCAGTATTTT.

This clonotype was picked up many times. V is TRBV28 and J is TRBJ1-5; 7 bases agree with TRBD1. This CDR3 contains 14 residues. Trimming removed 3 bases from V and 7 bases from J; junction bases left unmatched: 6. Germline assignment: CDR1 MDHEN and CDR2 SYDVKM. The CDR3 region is CASSFDRVLQPQHF. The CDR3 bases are TGTGCCAGCAGTTTCGACAGGGTATTACAGCCCCAGCATTTT.

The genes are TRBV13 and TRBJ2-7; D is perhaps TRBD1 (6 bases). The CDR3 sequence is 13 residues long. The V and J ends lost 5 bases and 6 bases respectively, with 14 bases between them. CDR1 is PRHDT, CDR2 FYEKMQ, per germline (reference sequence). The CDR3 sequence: CASSLGAGVEQYF. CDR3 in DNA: TGTGCCAGCAGCCTCGGGGCAGGGGTCGAGCAGTACTTC.

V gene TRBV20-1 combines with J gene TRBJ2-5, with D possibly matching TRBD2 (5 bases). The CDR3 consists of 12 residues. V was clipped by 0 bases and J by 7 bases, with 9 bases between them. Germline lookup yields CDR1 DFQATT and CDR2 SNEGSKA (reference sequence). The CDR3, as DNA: TGCAGTGCTAGAGACGTGGGAGTGACCCAGTACTTC. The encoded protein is CSARDVGVTQYF.

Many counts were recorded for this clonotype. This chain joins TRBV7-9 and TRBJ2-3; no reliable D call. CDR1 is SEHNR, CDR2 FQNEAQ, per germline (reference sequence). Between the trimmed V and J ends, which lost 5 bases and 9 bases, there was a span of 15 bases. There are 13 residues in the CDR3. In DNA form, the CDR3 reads TGTGCCAGCAGCGGGTTCTCCGAGGTAACGCAGTATTTT. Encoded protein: CASSGFSEVTQYF.

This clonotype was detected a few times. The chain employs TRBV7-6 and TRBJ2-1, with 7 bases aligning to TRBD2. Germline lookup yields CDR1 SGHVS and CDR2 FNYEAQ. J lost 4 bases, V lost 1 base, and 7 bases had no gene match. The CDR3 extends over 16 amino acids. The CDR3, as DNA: TGTGCCAGCAGCTTAGTTGGCGGGAGCGTTTACAATGAGCAGTTCTTC. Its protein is CASSLVGGSVYNEQFF. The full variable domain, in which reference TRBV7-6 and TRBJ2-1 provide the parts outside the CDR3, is GAGVSQSPRYKVTKRGQDVALRCDPISGHVSLYWYRQALGQGPEFLTYFNYEAQQDKSGLPNDRFSAERPEGSISTLTIQRTEQRDSAMYRCASSLVGGSVYNEQFFGPGTRLTVL.

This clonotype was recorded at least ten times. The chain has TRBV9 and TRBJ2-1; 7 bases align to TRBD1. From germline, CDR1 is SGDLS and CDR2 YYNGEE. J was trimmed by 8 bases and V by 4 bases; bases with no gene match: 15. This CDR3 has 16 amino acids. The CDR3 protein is CASSLLGGTVKDEQFF. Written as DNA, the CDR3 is TGTGCCAGCAGCCTCCTTGGTGGGACAGTTAAGGATGAGCAGTTCTTC.

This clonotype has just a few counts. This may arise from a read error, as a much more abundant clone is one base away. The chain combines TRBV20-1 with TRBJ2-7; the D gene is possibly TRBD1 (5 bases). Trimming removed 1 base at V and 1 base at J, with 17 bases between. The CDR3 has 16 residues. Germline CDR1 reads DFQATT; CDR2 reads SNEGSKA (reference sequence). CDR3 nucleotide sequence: TGCAGTGCTAGAGGGGAAACAGGCTCCTGGTCCTACGAGCAGTACTTC. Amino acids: CSARGETGSWSYEQYF.